These 13 T cell receptor beta chains share one sample of origin, sequenced in a study of blood T cell repertoires in COVID-19. The protocol was immunoSEQ multiplex PCR, while the TCRdb copy is restricted to in-frame clones and leaves out a portion. The sample yields 200,000 to 250,000 clones, 80% to 85% seen once. Sequencing input: peripheral blood. The receptors derive from a human donor in a cohort sampled during active COVID-19.

This sequence joins TRBV28 and TRBJ2-3, with 7 bases fitting TRBD2. Germline V CDR1 and CDR2: MDHEN, SYDVKM. The CDR3 runs 14 residues. With V trimmed by 2 bases and J by 8 bases, 7 bases remained unmatched. The CDR3 protein is CASSLAGEFRTQYF. The CDR3 bases are TGTGCCAGCAGTTTAGCGGGAGAGTTTCGTACGCAGTATTTT. Using reference TRBV28 and TRBJ2-3 for the parts outside the CDR3, the full variable domain is DVKVTQSSRYLVKRTGEKVFLECVQDMDHENMFWYRQDPGLGLRLIYFSYDVKMKEKGDIPEGYSVSREKKERFSLILESASTNQTSMYLCASSLAGEFRTQYFGPGTRLTVL.

The J gene is TRBJ1-6, the V gene TRBV7-8, with D possibly TRBD1 on 5 matching bases. The length of the CDR3 is 20 residues. The V and J ends lost 0 bases and 0 bases respectively, with 18 bases between them. The germline CDR1 and CDR2 sequences are SGHVS and FQNEAQ. The CDR3 DNA follows: TGTGCCAGCAGCTTAGCGCTCTACTCCACCAGGGACTCCTATAATTCACCCCTCCACTTT. Amino acids: CASSLALYSTRDSYNSPLHF. Filled out from reference TRBV7-8 and TRBJ1-6, the complete variable domain reads GAGVSQSPRYKVAKRGQDVALRCDPISGHVSLFWYQQALGQGPEFLTYFQNEAQLDKSGLPSDRFFAERPEGSVSTLKIQRTQQEDSAVYLCASSLALYSTRDSYNSPLHFGNGTRLTVT.

The rearrangement links TRBV10-3 to TRBJ2-7, with D tentatively TRBD1 (6 bases). The V end lost 4 bases, the J end lost 4 bases, and 11 bases lay between the germline ends. CDR3 length: 13 amino acids. CDR1 is ENHRY and CDR2 is SYGVKD in the germline V gene. The CDR3 loop reads CAISGQDSYEQYF. Here the CDR3 DNA reads TGTGCCATCAGTGGCCAGGACAGTTACGAGCAGTACTTC.

The gene calls are TRBV5-1 and TRBJ2-7; 8 nucleotides align to TRBD1. Germline CDR1 and CDR2: SGHRS and YFSETQ. This CDR3 is built from 15 residues. The V segment lost 0 bases and the J segment 0 bases; nucleotides outside the gene matches: 2. Here the CDR3 reads CASSLGQGFSYEQYF. The CDR3 coding sequence is TGCGCCAGCAGCTTGGGACAGGGGTTCTCCTACGAGCAGTACTTC.

In regard to this clone: Likely a read error: the CDR3 ends without its conserved phenylalanine or tryptophan. This chain uses TRBV27 with TRBJ1-5, with a weak D call TRBD1 (5 bases). CDR3 size: 14 residues. Trimming took off 2 bases at V and 7 bases at J, with 12 bases between the two ends. Per the germline V gene, CDR1 is MNHEY and CDR2 is SMNVEV (reference sequence). The CDR3 loop is CASSLRGALQPQHL. CDR3 nucleotides: TGTGCCAGCAGTTTAAGGGGTGCGCTCCAGCCCCAGCATCTT.

This chain uses TRBV18 with TRBJ2-1; 12 bases align to TRBD2. This CDR3 spans 18 amino acids. With 2 bases clipped from V and 3 bases from J, the junction kept 8 bases outside the gene matches. CDR1 and CDR2 (germline): KGHSH, LQKENI. The CDR3 reads CASSPRTSGTKRYNEQFF. As DNA, the CDR3 is TGTGCCAGCTCACCAAGGACTAGCGGGACGAAGCGCTACAATGAGCAGTTCTTC.

This chain uses TRBV20-1 with TRBJ1-1; a weak D match, TRBD1 (5 bases). In germline, CDR1 is DFQATT, CDR2 SNEGSKA (reference sequence). CDR3 length: 10 residues. The ends were cut back, 8 bases at V and 8 bases at J, with 12 bases in the middle. The CDR3 region has the DNA TGCAGTCTTAGGGGCAGCGAAGCTTTCTTT. Residues: CSLRGSEAFF.

CDR3 sequence (DNA): TGTGCCAGCAGAGGACTAGCGGGAGGAGGCGAGCAGTACTTC. It codes for CASRGLAGGGEQYF. The V gene is TRBV3-1 (or the pseudogene TRBV3-2), the J gene TRBJ2-7; 14 bases fit TRBD2. This CDR3 has 14 residues. The junction had 4 bases not matched to a gene; V was cut back by 6 bases and J by 6 bases. Germline CDR1 and CDR2: LGHDT and YNNKEL (reference sequence).

This chain links TRBV5-1 with TRBJ2-7, with 9 bases aligning to TRBD2. Germline CDR1 SGHRS, CDR2 YFSETQ. The CDR3 sequence is 14 residues long. Unmatched junction bases numbered 4, after V lost 1 base and J lost 5 bases. The CDR3 nucleotides are TGCGCCAGCAGCTTGAGTGCGGGAGGGGACGAGCAGTACTTC. Its translation: CASSLSAGGDEQYF.

Only one count was recorded for this clone. The V and J genes are TRBV2 and TRBJ1-5, with 8 positions matching TRBD1. J gave up 6 bases and V 4 bases, and 2 bases lay outside the gene matches. Looked up from germline, CDR1 is SNHLY and CDR2 is FYNNEI. This CDR3 comprises 13 residues. The CDR3 sequence is CASSAGQGQPQHF. The DNA of the CDR3 is TGTGCCAGCAGTGCCGGACAGGGTCAGCCCCAGCATTTT.

The chain recombines TRBV23-1 with TRBJ2-3, with TRBD2 identical over 10 bases. TRBV23-1 is marked as an open reading frame, function uncertain. Trimming cost V 9 bases and J 2 bases; bases outside gene matches: 5. The CDR3 is 14 residues long. Written as DNA, the CDR3 is TGCGCCAGTCTAGCGGGAGTCCACACAGATACGCAGTATTTT. It encodes CASLAGVHTDTQYF.

V gene TRBV12-3 or TRBV12-4 combines with J gene TRBJ2-3, with TRBD2 identical over 8 bases. Trimming removed 11 bases from V and 2 bases from J; junction bases left unmatched: 6. CDR3 length: 13 amino acids. CDR3: CALGRGDTDTQYF. CDR3 DNA: TGTGCCCTCGGGAGGGGTGACACAGATACGCAGTATTTT.

The chain uses TRBV6-5 and TRBJ1-5; TRBD1 agrees at 8 bases. With V trimmed by 6 bases and J by 6 bases, 7 bases remained unmatched. There are 14 residues in the CDR3. Germline V CDR1 and CDR2: MNHEY, SVGAGI. CDR3 region: CASSGTGFSQPQHF. In DNA, the CDR3 is TGTGCCAGCAGCGGGACAGGTTTTTCTCAGCCCCAGCATTTT.